The 15 T cell receptor beta chains given below trace back to one sample, sequenced in a study of post-analysis software for immune sequencing data. Findings of the study overall: Four to six TRBV segments (TRBV5-6, TRBV5-1 and TRBV20-1 among them) occurred more frequently in patients than in controls.

These receptors' antigens are unknown. Every TCR beta cDNA library bore unique molecular identifiers. One entry per CDR3 protein, called by TCRdb with MiXCR from the PCR reads. The top ten clones hold more than 1.5% of a sample with about 560,000 distinct CDR3 sequences, roughly 46% of them seen once. The sample taken for sequencing was blood. All receptors derive from a girl aged 10-17 years with multiple sclerosis.

V and J are TRBV6-6 and TRBJ1-6, with D uncertain. The germline CDR1 and CDR2 sequences are MNHNY and SVGAGI (reference sequence). The V end lost 6 bases, the J end lost 7 bases, and 10 bases lay between the germline ends. The CDR3 loop spans 13 amino acids. The CDR3 bases are TGTGCCAGCAGCGCGGGAAGCAATTCACCCCTCCACTTT. This translates into CASSAGSNSPLHF.

The gene calls are TRBV5-6 and TRBJ1-6; D remains ambiguous. CDR3 length: 14 amino acids. Germline CDR1 is SGHDT and CDR2 is YYEEEE. Between the trimmed V and J ends, which lost 0 bases and 9 bases, there was a span of 10 bases. The CDR3 protein is CASSLVDRSSPLHF. CDR3 nucleotides: TGTGCCAGCAGCTTGGTGGACCGTTCTTCACCCCTCCACTTT.

The gene calls are TRBV27 and TRBJ1-1; D gene uncertain. Looked up from germline, CDR1 is MNHEY and CDR2 is SMNVEV (reference sequence). Trimming pared 6 bases from V and 0 bases from J, leaving 17 bases between. The CDR3 loop spans 16 amino acids. The DNA of the CDR3 is TGTGCCAGCAGCACCCACGAAGGCCGAATGAACACTGAAGCTTTCTTT. The encoded protein is CASSTHEGRMNTEAFF.

V is TRBV6-5 and J is TRBJ1-5; 8 positions agree with TRBD1. The CDR3 consists of 14 residues. Trimming took 5 bases from V and 3 from J; bases not matched to a gene: 3. Germline V gives CDR1 MNHEY, CDR2 SVGAGI. The CDR3 spells CASSRTGINQPQHF. In nucleotides, the CDR3 is TGTGCCAGCAGTCGGACAGGGATCAATCAGCCCCAGCATTTT.

In the case of this clonotype: A much larger clone sits a single nucleotide away, making a read error possible. This chain links TRBV7-2 with TRBJ2-1; D is unresolved. CDR1 and CDR2 (germline): SGHTA, FQGNSA. This CDR3 comprises 15 residues. V was pared by 0 bases and J by 0 bases, with 6 bases between. CDR3 bases: TGTGCCAGCAGCTTAGCAGCCCTCTCCTACAATGAGCAGTTCTTC. The encoded protein is CASSLAALSYNEQFF.

This clonotype was counted only a few times. V usage is TRBV6-6 and J usage is TRBJ2-1, with 14 bases that match TRBD2. V lost 1 base to trimming and J lost 5 bases; unmatched junction nucleotides: 4. In germline, CDR1 is MNHNY, CDR2 SVGAGI (reference sequence). This CDR3 is built from 17 residues. As DNA, the CDR3 is TGTGCCAGCAGTTACTTCCAGGGACTAGCGGGAGACAATGAGCAGTTCTTC. Translated: CASSYFQGLAGDNEQFF.

This chain uses TRBV5-1 with TRBJ2-1, with D hard to call. There are 14 residues in the CDR3. Germline CDR1 reads SGHRS; CDR2 reads YFSETQ. V was clipped by 4 bases and J by 9 bases, with 17 bases between them. CDR3 residues: CASSLTGLWGEQFF. CDR3 DNA sequence: TGCGCCAGCAGCCTCACGGGTCTCTGGGGTGAGCAGTTCTTC.

The J gene is TRBJ2-5, the V gene TRBV9, with 8 positions matching TRBD2. V shed 3 bases, J shed 2 bases, and the junction held 12 bases outside the gene matches. This CDR3 is 17 amino acids long. In germline, CDR1 is SGDLS, CDR2 YYNGEE. In DNA form, the CDR3 reads TGTGCCAGCAGCGACCCTCGAGCGGGGGCTCCACAAGAGACCCAGTACTTC. It translates to CASSDPRAGAPQETQYF.

The chain uses TRBV7-2 and TRBJ2-1; D is unresolved. Germline V gene data show CDR1 as SGHTA and CDR2 as FQGNSA. The CDR3 covers 14 residues. Trimming cost V 5 bases and J 8 bases, with 16 bases left between them. The CDR3, as DNA: TGTGCCAGCAGCCCTCGGGTTTCCGCCCATGAGCAGTTCTTC. Translating it yields CASSPRVSAHEQFF.

The rearrangement links TRBV7-2 to TRBJ2-5; no clear D gene. Per the germline V gene, CDR1 is SGHTA and CDR2 is FQGNSA. Trimming removed 5 bases at V and 0 bases at J, with 4 bases between. CDR3 length equals 12 residues. CDR3 DNA sequence: TGTGCCAGCAGCCGGAACCAAGAGACCCAGTACTTC. It encodes CASSRNQETQYF.

This clonotype was recorded a few times. The rearrangement joins TRBV12-3 or TRBV12-4 to TRBJ2-1; 9 bases fit TRBD2. V lost 1 base, J lost 3 bases, and 4 bases stayed unmatched. This CDR3 comprises 16 residues. The CDR3 reads CASSLVGGRGYNEQFF. CDR3 in DNA: TGTGCCAGCAGTTTAGTAGGCGGGAGGGGCTACAATGAGCAGTTCTTC.

There are a few counts of this clonotype. The chain combines TRBV24-1 with TRBJ2-7, with D possibly TRBD1 on 5 matching bases. CDR3 size: 15 residues. Germline V gene data show CDR1 as KGHDR and CDR2 as SFDVKD. Trimming pared 1 base from V and 4 bases from J, leaving 13 bases between. CDR3 sequence reads: CATSDLSQGHYEQYF. The CDR3 coding sequence is TGTGCCACCAGTGATTTAAGCCAGGGCCATTACGAGCAGTACTTC.

This chain joins TRBV7-9 and TRBJ2-1; no definite D call. The CDR3 has 16 amino acids. V was trimmed by 4 bases and J by 4 bases, leaving 17 bases between them. Germline V gene sequence: CDR1 SEHNR, CDR2 FQNEAQ (reference sequence). The CDR3 nucleotides are TGTGCCAGCAGCTCAGGCTTCACAGCTATGTACAATGAGCAGTTCTTC. Translation: CASSSGFTAMYNEQFF. Complete variable domain (other parts from reference TRBV7-9 and TRBJ2-1): DTGVSQNPRHKITKRGQNVTFRCDPISEHNRLYWYRQTLGQGPEFLTYFQNEAQLEKSRLLSDRFSAERPKGSFSTLEIQRTEQGDSAMYLCASSSGFTAMYNEQFFGPGTRLTVL.

V gene TRBV3-1 combines with J gene TRBJ2-3; weak D call: TRBD2 (5 bases). Per the germline V gene, CDR1 is LGHDT and CDR2 is YNNKEL (reference sequence). The ends were cut back, 0 bases at V and 0 bases at J, with 13 bases in the middle. This CDR3 spans 17 amino acids. The CDR3 protein is CASSQDTWTASTDTQYF. As DNA, the CDR3 is TGTGCCAGCAGCCAAGATACGTGGACTGCCAGCACAGATACGCAGTATTTT.

This CDR3 reads CASSDGTSARDTQYF. Written as DNA, the CDR3 is TGCGCCAGCAGCGATGGGACTAGCGCTCGAGATACGCAGTATTTT. The rearrangement uses TRBV10-1 and TRBJ2-3; 10 bases align to TRBD2. The germline gives CDR1 WNHNN, CDR2 SYGVQD (reference sequence). J lost 5 bases, V lost 6 bases, and 8 bases had no gene match. The CDR3 length is 15 residues.